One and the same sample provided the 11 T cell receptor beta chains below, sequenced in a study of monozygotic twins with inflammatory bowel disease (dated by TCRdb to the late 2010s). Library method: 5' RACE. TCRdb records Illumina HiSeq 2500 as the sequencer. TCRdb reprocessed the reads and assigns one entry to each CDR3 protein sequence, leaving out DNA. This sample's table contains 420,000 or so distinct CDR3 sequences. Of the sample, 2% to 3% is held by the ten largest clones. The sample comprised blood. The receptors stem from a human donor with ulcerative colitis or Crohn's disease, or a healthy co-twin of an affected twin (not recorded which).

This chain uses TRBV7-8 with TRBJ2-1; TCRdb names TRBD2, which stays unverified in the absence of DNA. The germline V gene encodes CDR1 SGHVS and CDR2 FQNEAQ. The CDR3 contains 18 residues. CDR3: CASSSARLAPSSYNEQFF.

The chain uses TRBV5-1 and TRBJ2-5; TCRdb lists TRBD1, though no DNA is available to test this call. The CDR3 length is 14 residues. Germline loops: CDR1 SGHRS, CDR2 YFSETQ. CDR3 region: CASSLEGGAETQYF.

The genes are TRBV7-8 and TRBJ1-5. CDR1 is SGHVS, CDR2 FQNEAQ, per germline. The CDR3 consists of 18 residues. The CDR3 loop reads CASSSTDLQWVSNQPQHF.

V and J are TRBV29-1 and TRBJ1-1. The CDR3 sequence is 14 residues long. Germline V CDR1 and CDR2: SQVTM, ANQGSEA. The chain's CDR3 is CSLGGRGGDTEAFF.

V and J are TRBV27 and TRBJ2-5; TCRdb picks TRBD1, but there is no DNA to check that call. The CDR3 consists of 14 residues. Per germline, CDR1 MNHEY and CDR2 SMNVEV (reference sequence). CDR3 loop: CASSLRDRTETQYF.

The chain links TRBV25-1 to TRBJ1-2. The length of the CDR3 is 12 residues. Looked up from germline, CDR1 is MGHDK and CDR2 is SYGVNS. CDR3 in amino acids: CASSETYYGYTF.

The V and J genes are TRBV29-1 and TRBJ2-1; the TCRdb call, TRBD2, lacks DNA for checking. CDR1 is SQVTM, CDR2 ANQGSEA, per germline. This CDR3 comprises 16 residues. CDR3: CSVDGLAGGPNNEQFF.

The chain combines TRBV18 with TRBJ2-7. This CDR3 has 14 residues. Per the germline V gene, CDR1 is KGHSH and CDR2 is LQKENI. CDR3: CASSGLSNPYEQYF.

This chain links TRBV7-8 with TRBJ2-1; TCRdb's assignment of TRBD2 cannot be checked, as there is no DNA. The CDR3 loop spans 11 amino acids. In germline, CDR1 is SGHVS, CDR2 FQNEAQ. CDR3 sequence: CASSQRGEQFF.

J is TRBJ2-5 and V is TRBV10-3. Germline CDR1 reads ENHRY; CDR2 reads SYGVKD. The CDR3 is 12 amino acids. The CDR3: CAISDTRETQYF.

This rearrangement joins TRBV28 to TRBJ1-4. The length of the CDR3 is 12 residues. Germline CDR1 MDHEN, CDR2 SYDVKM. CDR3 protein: CASRSGDEKLFF.